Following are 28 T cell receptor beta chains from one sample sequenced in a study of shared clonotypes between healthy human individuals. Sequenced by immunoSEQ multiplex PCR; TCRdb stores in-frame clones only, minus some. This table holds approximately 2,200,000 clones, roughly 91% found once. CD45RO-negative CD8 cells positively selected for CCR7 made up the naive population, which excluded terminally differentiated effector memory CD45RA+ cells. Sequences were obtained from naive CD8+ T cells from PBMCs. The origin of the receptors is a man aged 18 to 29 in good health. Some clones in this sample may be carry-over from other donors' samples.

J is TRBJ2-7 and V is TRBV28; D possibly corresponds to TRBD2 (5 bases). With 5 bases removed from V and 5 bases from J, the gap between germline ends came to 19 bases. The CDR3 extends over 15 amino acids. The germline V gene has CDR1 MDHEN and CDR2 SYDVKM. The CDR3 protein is CASSPGRVPGDEQYF. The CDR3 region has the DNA TGTGCCAGCAGTCCCGGCCGCGTCCCCGGGGACGAGCAGTACTTC.

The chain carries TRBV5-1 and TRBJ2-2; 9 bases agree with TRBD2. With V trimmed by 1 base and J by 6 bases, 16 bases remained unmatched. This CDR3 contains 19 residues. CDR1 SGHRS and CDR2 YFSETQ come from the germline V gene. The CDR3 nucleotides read TGCGCCAGCAGCTTGATCGGTAGCGGGAGTATTGTGTTTCCCGGGGAGCTGTTTTTT. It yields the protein CASSLIGSGSIVFPGELFF.

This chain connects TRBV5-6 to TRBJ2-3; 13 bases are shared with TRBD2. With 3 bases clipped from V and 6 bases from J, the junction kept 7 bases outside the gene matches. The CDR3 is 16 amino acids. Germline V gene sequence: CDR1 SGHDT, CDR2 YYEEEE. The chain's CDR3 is CASSWGTSGARDTQYF. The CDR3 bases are TGTGCCAGCAGCTGGGGGACTAGCGGGGCAAGGGATACGCAGTATTTT.

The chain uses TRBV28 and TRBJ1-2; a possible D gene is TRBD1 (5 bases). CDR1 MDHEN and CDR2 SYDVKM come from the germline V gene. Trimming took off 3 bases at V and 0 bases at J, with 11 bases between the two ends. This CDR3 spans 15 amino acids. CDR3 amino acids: CASSFPQGANYGYTF. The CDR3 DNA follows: TGTGCCAGCAGTTTTCCGCAGGGAGCTAACTATGGCTACACCTTC.

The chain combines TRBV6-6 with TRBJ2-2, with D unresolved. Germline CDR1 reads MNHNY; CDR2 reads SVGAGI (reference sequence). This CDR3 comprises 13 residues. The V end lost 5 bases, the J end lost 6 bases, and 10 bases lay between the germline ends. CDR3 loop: CASSLLSSGELFF. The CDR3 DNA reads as TGTGCCAGCAGTCTCCTAAGTTCCGGGGAGCTGTTTTTT.

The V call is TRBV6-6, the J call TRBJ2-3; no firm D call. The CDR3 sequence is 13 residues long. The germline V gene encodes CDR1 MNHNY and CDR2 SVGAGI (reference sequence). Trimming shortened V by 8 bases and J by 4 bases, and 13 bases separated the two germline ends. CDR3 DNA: TGTGCCAGCGCCCTGGGTCTGGCAGATACGCAGTATTTT. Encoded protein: CASALGLADTQYF.

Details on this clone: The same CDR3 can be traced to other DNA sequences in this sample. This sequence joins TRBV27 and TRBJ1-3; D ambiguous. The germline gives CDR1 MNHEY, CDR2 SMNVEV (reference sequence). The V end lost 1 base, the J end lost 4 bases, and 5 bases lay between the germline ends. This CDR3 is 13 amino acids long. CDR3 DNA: TGTGCCAGCAGTTTATTAACAGGAAACACCATATATTTT. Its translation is CASSLLTGNTIYF.

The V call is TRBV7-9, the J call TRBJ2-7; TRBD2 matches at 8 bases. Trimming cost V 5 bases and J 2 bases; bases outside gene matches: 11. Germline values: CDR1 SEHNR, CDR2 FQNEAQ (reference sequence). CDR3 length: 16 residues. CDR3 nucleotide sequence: TGTGCCAGCAGCCCGAGCCGGGCGGGAGGCGCCTACGAGCAGTACTTC. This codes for CASSPSRAGGAYEQYF. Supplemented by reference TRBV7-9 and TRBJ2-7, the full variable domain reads DTGVSQNPRHKITKRGQNVTFRCDPISEHNRLYWYRQTLGQGPEFLTYFQNEAQLEKSRLLSDRFSAERPKGSFSTLEIQRTEQGDSAMYLCASSPSRAGGAYEQYFGPGTRLTVT.

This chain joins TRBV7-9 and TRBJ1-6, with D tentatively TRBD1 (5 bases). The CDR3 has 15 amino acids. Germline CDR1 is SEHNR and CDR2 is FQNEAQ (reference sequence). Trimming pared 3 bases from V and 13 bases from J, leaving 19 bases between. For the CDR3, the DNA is TGTGCCAGCAGCTTCTTTATTCAAGGGGATTATCCCCTCCACTTT. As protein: CASSFFIQGDYPLHF.

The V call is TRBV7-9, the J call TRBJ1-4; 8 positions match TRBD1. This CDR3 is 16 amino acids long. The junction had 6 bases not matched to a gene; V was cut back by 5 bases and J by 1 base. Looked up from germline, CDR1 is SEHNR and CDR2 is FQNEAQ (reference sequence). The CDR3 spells CASSDQGAGTNEKLFF. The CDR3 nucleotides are TGTGCCAGCAGCGACCAGGGGGCCGGAACTAATGAAAAACTGTTTTTT.

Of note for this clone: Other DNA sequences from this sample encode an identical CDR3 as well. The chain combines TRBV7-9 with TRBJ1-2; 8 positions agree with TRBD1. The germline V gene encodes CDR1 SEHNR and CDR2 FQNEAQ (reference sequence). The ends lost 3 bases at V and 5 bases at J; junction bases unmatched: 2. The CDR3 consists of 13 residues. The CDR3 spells CASSFGTGYGYTF. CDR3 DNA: TGTGCCAGCAGCTTTGGGACAGGTTATGGCTACACCTTC.

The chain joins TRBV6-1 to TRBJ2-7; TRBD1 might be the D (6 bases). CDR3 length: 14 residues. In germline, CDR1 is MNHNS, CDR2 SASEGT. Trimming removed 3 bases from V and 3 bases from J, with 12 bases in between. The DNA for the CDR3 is TGTGCCAGCAGTGATCAGGGGTATATCTACGAGCAGTACTTC. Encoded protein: CASSDQGYIYEQYF.

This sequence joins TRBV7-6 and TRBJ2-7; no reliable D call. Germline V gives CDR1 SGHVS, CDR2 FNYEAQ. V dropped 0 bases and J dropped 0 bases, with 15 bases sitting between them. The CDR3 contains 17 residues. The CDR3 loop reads CASSLAQTSPSSYEQYF. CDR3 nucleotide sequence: TGTGCCAGCAGCTTAGCGCAAACTTCCCCTAGCTCCTACGAGCAGTACTTC. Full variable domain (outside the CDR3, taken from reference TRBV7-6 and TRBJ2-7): GAGVSQSPRYKVTKRGQDVALRCDPISGHVSLYWYRQALGQGPEFLTYFNYEAQQDKSGLPNDRFSAERPEGSISTLTIQRTEQRDSAMYRCASSLAQTSPSSYEQYFGPGTRLTVT.

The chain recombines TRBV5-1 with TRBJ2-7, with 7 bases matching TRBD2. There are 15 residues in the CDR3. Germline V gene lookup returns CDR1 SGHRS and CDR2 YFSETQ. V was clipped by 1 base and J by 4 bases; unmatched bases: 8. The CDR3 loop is CASSLLPSGPYEQYF. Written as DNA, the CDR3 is TGCGCCAGCAGCTTGTTACCTAGCGGTCCTTACGAGCAGTACTTC.

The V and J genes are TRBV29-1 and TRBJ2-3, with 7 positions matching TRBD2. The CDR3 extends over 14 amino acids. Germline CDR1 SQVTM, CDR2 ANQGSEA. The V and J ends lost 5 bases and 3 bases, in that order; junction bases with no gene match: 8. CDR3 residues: CSVSLRGETDTQYF. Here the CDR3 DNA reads TGCAGCGTTTCCCTCCGGGGGGAGACAGATACGCAGTATTTT.

CDR3 sequence: CASSQTGSPYEQYF. The CDR3 coding sequence is TGTGCCAGTAGCCAGACAGGGTCCCCCTACGAGCAGTACTTC. The V gene is TRBV19, the J gene TRBJ2-7; 7 nucleotides match TRBD1. Trimming cost V 6 bases and J 2 bases; bases outside gene matches: 7. The CDR3 length is 14 residues. The germline V gene has CDR1 LNHDA and CDR2 SQIVND (reference sequence).

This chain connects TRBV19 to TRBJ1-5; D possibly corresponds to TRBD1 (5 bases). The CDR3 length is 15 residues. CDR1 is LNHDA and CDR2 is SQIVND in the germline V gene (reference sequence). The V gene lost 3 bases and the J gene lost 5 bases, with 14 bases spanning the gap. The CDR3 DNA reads TGTGCCAGTAGTATTGACAGATCTAGGGATCAGCCCCAGCATTTT. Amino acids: CASSIDRSRDQPQHF.

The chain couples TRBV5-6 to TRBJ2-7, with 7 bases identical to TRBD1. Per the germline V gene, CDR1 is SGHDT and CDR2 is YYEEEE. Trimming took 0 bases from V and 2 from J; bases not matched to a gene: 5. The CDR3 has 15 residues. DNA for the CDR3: TGTGCCAGCAGCTTGGAGGCGACAGGGCCCTACGAGCAGTACTTC. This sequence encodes CASSLEATGPYEQYF.

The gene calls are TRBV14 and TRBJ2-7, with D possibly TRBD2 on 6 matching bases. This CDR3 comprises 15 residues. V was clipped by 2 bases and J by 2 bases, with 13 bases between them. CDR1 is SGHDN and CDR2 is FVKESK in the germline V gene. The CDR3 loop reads CASSQWSSAAYEQYF. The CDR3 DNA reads TGTGCCAGCAGCCAATGGTCTAGCGCTGCCTACGAGCAGTACTTC.

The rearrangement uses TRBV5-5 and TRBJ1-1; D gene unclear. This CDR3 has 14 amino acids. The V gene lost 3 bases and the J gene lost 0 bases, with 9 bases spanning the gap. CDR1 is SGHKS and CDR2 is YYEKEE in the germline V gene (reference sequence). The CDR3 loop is CASSWWQMNTEAFF. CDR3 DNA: TGTGCCAGCAGCTGGTGGCAAATGAACACTGAAGCTTTCTTT. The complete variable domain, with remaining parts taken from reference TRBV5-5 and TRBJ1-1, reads DAGVTQSPTHLIKTRGQQVTLRCSPISGHKSVSWYQQVLGQGPQFIFQYYEKEERGRGNFPDRFSARQFPNYSSELNVNALLLGDSALYLCASSWWQMNTEAFFGQGTRLTVV.

The CDR3: CASSFSTQGGQETQYF. CDR3 nucleotides: TGTGCCAGCAGTTTCAGTACACAGGGGGGGCAAGAGACCCAGTACTTC. This rearrangement joins TRBV28 to TRBJ2-5; D is possibly TRBD1 (8 bases). CDR1 MDHEN and CDR2 SYDVKM come from the germline V gene. CDR3 length equals 16 residues. With 3 bases removed from V and 2 bases from J, the gap between germline ends came to 16 bases. Full variable domain (outside the CDR3, taken from reference TRBV28 and TRBJ2-5): DVKVTQSSRYLVKRTGEKVFLECVQDMDHENMFWYRQDPGLGLRLIYFSYDVKMKEKGDIPEGYSVSREKKERFSLILESASTNQTSMYLCASSFSTQGGQETQYFGPGTRLLVL.

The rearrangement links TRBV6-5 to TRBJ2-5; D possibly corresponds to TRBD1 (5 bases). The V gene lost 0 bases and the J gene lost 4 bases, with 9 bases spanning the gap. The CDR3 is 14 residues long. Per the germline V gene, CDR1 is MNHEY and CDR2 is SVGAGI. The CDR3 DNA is TGTGCCAGCAGTTACTCAGGGGAAGGAGAGACCCAGTACTTC. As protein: CASSYSGEGETQYF.

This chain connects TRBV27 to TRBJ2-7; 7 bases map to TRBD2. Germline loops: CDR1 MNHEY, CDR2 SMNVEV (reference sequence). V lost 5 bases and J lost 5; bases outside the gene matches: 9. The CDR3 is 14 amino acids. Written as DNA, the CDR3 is TGTGCCAGCAGTAACAGACTAGCCACCCACGAGCAGTACTTC. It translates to CASSNRLATHEQYF.

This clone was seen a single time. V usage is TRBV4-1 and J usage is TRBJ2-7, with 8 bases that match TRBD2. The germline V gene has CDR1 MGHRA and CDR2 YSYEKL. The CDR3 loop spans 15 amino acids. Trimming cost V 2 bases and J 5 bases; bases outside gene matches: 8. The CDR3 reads CASSQLLAGTDEQYF. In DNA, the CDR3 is TGCGCCAGCAGCCAACTTTTAGCGGGAACGGACGAGCAGTACTTC.

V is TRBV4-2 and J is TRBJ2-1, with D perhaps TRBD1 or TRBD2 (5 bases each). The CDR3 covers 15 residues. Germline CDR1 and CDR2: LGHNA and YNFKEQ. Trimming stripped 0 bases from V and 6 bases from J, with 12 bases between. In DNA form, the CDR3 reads TGTGCCAGCAGCCAAGATCGGGGTAGGGGCAATGAGCAGTTCTTC. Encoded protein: CASSQDRGRGNEQFF.

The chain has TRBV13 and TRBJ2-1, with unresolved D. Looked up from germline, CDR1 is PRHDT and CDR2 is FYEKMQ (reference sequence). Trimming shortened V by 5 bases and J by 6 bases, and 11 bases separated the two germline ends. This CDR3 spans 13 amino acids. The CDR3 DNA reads TGTGCCAGCAGCCCCGGAAGGAGCAATGAGCAGTTCTTC. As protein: CASSPGRSNEQFF.

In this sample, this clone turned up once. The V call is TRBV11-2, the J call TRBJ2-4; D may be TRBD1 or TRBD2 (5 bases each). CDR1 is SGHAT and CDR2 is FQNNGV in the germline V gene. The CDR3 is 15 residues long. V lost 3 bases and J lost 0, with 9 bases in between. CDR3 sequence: CASSLRGLAKNIQYF. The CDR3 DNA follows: TGTGCCAGCAGCTTGAGGGGTCTAGCCAAAAACATTCAGTACTTC. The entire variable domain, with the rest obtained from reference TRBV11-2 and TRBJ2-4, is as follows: EAGVAQSPRYKIIEKRQSVAFWCNPISGHATLYWYQQILGQGPKLLIQFQNNGVVDDSQLPKDRFSAERLKGVDSTLKIQPAKLEDSAVYLCASSLRGLAKNIQYFGAGTRLSVL.

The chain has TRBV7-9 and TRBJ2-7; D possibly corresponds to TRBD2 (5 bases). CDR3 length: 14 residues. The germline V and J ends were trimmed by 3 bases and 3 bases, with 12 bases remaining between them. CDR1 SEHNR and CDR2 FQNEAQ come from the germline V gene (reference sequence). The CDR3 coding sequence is TGTGCCAGCAGCTTCGGAGGATGGGGCTACGAGCAGTACTTC. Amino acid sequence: CASSFGGWGYEQYF.